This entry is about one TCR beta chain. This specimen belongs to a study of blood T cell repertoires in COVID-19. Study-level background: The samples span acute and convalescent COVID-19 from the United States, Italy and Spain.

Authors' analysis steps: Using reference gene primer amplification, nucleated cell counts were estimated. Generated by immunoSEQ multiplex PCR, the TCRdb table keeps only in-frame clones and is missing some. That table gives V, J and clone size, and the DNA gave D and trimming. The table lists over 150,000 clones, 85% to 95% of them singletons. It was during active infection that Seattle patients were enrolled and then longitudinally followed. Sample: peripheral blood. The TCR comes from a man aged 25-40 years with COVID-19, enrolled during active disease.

CDR3 DNA sequence: TGTGCCAGTAGTATTTTGCGGGGGGCTTACAATGAGCAGTTCTTC. This encodes CASSILRGAYNEQFF. J is TRBJ2-1 and V is TRBV19; 8 bases align to TRBD2. From germline, CDR1 is LNHDA and CDR2 SQIVND (reference sequence). The CDR3 sequence is 15 residues long. Losses at the gene ends were 3 bases for V and 4 bases for J; bases not matched to a gene: 5.